This T cell receptor (beta chain) appears in the sequencing data of a study of T cell changes during pregnancy in multiple sclerosis. Measured with immunoSEQ multiplex PCR; TCRdb has only the in-frame clones, and not every one. The table shows 35,000 to 50,000 clones, with roughly nine tenths occurring only once. Trimming removed 0 bases at V and 3 bases at J, with 6 bases between. CDR3 size: 13 residues. Germline CDR1 is SGHRS and CDR2 is YFSETQ. The V call is TRBV5-1, the J call TRBJ2-5; D gene unclear. The material sequenced was CD4+ T cells from peripheral blood mononuclear cells, taken after pregnancy. This sequence was found in a female donor with multiple sclerosis, enrolled in a pregnancy study. The CDR3 protein is CASSLDSKETQYF. Here the CDR3 DNA reads TGCGCCAGCAGCTTGGACTCAAAAGAGACCCAGTACTTC.